This T cell receptor beta chain originates from a study of Ad26.COV2.S vaccination and SARS-CoV-2 variants. Looking at the study overall: Into the muscle, Ad26.COV2.S was dosed once or twice, 56 days apart.

Remarks on this clone: This CDR3 is also generated by other DNA sequences in the sample.

CDR3 length: 14 residues. The V gene's germline CDR1 is SGHDT and CDR2 YYEEEE. V shed 0 bases and J shed 1 base, with 7 bases lying between them. Repertoires were generated with immunoSEQ multiplex PCR, while TCRdb's copy carries only in-frame clones and drops some. The sample carries around 270,000 clones, roughly 89% recorded once. Treatment: some 19 received Ad26.COV2.S at low or high dose, single or two shots; 5 received placebo; per-sample allocation not given. On day 63 after the first injection, vaccine and placebo recipients gave samples. The administered vaccine (an Ad26 vector) expressed Wuhan-strain SARS-CoV-2 spike.

V and J are TRBV5-6 and TRBJ1-1, with D perhaps TRBD1 (5 bases). This clonotype was sampled from a person between 18 and 65 years old who received the Ad26.COV2.S COVID-19 vaccine or a placebo. The input for sequencing was peripheral blood, taken in a trial of Ad26.COV2.S vaccine versus placebo. Here the CDR3 reads CASSLGGGNTEAFF. CDR3 nucleotide sequence: TGTGCCAGCAGCTTGGGTGGGGGGAACACTGAAGCTTTCTTT.